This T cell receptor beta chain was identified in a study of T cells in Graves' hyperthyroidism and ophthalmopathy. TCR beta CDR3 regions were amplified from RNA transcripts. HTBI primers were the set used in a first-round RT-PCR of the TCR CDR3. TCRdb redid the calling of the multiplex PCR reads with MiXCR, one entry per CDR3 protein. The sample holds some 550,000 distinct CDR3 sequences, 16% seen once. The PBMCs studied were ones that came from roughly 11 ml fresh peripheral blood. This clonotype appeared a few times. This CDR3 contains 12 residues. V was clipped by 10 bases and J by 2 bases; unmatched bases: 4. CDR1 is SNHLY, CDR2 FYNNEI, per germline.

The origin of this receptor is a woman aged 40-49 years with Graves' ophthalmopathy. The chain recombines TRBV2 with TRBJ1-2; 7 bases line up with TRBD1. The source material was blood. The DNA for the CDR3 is TGTGCCAACGGACAGGAGAACTATGGCTACACCTTC. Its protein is CANGQENYGYTF.